This paragraph reports one T cell receptor (beta chain). A roughly 200 ng quantity of DNA, 30,000 to 35,000 T cell genomes, went into the sorted-subset replicate PCRs. TCRdb's table, derived via immunoSEQ multiplex PCR, lists solely in-frame clones and lacks some. The repertoire holds approximately 2,000,000 clones, with around 92% as singletons. This sample stems from a study of shared clonotypes between healthy human individuals. Overall study: The plates for each donor numbered three CD4 naive, three CD4 memory, two CD8 naive and one CD8 memory.

Donors were Caucasian adults residing in Nashville, Tennessee, USA. The split of CD4+ cells yielded CD45RA+ naive and CD45RA-negative memory subsets. This receptor was identified in a man aged 18 to 30 in good health. Some clones in this sample may be carry-over from other donors' samples. The material sequenced was naive CD4+ T cells from PBMCs. Documented subset: CD45RA+ positively selected.

The CDR3 DNA reads TGTGCCTGGAGTGTACACGGGGACAGGGGGGATCAGCCCCAGCATTTT. Translated, it gives CAWSVHGDRGDQPQHF. V usage is TRBV30 and J usage is TRBJ1-5; 11 bases are shared with TRBD1. This CDR3 has 16 amino acids. With V trimmed by 0 bases and J by 5 bases, 6 bases remained unmatched. Germline V CDR1 and CDR2: GTSNPN, SVGIG (reference sequence).